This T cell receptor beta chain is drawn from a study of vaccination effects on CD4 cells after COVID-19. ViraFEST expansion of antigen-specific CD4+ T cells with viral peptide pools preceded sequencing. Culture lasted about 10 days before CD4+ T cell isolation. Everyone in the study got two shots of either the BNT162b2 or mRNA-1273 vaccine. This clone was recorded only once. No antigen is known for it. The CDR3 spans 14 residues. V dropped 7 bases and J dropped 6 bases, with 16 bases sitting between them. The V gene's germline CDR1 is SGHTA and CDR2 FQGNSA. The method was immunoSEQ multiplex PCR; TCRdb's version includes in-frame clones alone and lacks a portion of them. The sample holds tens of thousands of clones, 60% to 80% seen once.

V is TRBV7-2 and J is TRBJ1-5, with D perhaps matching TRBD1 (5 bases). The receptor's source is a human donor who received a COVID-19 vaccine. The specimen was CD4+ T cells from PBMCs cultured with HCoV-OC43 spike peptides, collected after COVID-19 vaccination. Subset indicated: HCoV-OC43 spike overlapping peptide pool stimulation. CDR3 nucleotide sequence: TGTGCCAGCACCTCCTCGGGGGTGACTCAGCCCCAGCATTTT. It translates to CASTSSGVTQPQHF.